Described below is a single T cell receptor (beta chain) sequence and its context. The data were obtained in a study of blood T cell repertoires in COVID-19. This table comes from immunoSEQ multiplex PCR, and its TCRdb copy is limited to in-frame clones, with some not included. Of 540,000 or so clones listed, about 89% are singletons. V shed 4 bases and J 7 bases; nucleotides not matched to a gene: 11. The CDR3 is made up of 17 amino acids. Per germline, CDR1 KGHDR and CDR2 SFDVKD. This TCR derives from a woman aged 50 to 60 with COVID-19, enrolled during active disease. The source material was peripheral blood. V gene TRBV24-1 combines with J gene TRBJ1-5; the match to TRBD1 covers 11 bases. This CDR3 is CATSEATGQGAEQPQHF. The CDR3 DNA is TGTGCCACCAGTGAAGCAACCGGACAGGGGGCTGAACAGCCCCAGCATTTT.